This T cell receptor (beta chain) was recorded in a study of blood T cell repertoires in COVID-19 (dated by TCRdb to the early 2020s). Some background on the complete study: The collaborator samples originated in the United States, Italy and Spain and spanned the acute and convalescent phases of COVID-19. The material from the prospective study consisted of cDNA or gDNA derived from T cells, B-cell-depleted T cells, or PBMCs. The dataset comprised deeply sampled blood TCRbeta repertoires from subjects exposed to, actively infected with, or recovered from COVID-19. The repertoires were released in a freely available public database intended as a resource for research on the immune response to SARS-CoV-2. The samples were drawn from two sources: the first 160 participants of the ongoing ImmuneRACE study, and 1,200 or so subjects contributed by 6 global collaborators. Sample metadata almost always included a de-identified subject ID, COVID-19 status, age in years and sex. HLA class I and class II types, where available, came from metadata supplied by the sample provider rather than from assay-based typing. Here is what the overall study found, with its caveats: The amount of clinical and demographic metadata varied by source and participant and was provided uncurated.

TCRbeta CDR3 regions were amplified from genomic DNA using the immunoSEQ Assay, a bias-controlled multiplex PCR. The authors' pipeline ran thus. The number of nucleated cells in each sample was estimated by amplification of reference gene primers within the assay. To quantify the absolute abundance of each unique TCRbeta CDR3 rearrangement, sequence reads were collapsed and filtered. For each sample, productive Simpson clonality was calculated as the square root of Simpson's diversity index over productive rearrangements. The clones in this table, taken by TCRdb from immuneACCESS, are in-frame only. Not every clone is retained; where verified, under half of the shortfall comes from an unresolved V gene, and the cause of the rest is unknown. V and J calls and clone size are copied from that table; D and trimming were computed from the DNA. This sample holds roughly 290,000 clones; around 85% were observed only once. The leading ten clones occupy 0.87% of the sample.

Counted from cysteine to phenylalanine, this CDR3 has 16 amino acids. Of the read, only the CDR3 DNA is kept; its 48 bases are in frame from base 1. CDR1 and CDR2 are read off the germline V gene (reference sequence) as MNHNY and SVGAGI. V is clipped by 5 bases and J by 2 bases, and the sequence between their germline boundaries is 16 bases long. In Seattle, one collaborating source enrolled patients while the infection was active and tracked those patients longitudinally over the course of disease. Whole blood was collected in K2EDTA tubes by collaborating institutions according to the institutions' own protocols. For TCRbeta analysis, collaborators shipped samples in one of three forms: frozen whole blood, isolated PBMCs, or DNA extracted from either of those sample types. Remarks on this clone: Its antigen is unknown. Per-nucleotide qualities are absent, and no much larger clonotype sits a single base away.

The specimen sequenced was peripheral blood. The chain couples TRBV6-6 to TRBJ1-5, with TRBD1 perhaps the D gene, on 5 matching bases. The origin of this receptor is a human donor with COVID-19, enrolled during active disease. The donor label of this sample is uncertain. Here is the DNA: TGTGCCAGCAGTACCAAGGGGCCGTCTGGCAATCAGCCCCAGCATTTT. Translated, it gives CASSTKGPSGNQPQHF.